These 25 T cell receptor beta chains came from one sample sequenced in a study of control samples from healthy donors and cancer patients. This table comes from immunoSEQ multiplex PCR, and its TCRdb copy is limited to in-frame clones, with some not included. The data contain around 140,000 clones, 90% of them singletons. Input material: blood. Receptor source: a man aged 35 to 55 in good health.

The chain joins TRBV5-1 to TRBJ2-1, with D possibly matching TRBD2 (5 bases). Per germline, CDR1 SGHRS and CDR2 YFSETQ. The CDR3 totals 11 residues. Trimming left V 4 bases short and J 15 bases short, with 14 bases between. CDR3 sequence: CASSLDTRPFF. The CDR3, as DNA: TGCGCCAGCAGCCTTGACACTAGGCCGTTCTTC.

The gene calls are TRBV5-1 and TRBJ1-6; 8 bases are shared with TRBD1. The germline V gene has CDR1 SGHRS and CDR2 YFSETQ. J was trimmed by 14 bases and V by 5 bases; bases with no gene match: 9. This CDR3 is built from 13 residues. CDR3: CASRDRESSALHF. In DNA form, the CDR3 reads TGCGCCAGCAGGGACAGGGAGAGTTCGGCCCTCCACTTT.

The rearrangement joins TRBV11-1 to TRBJ2-5; D might be TRBD2 (6 bases). The germline V and J ends were trimmed by 3 bases and 5 bases, with 19 bases remaining between them. The CDR3 contains 16 residues. Germline CDR1 reads SGHAT; CDR2 reads FQDESV (reference sequence). The chain's CDR3 is CASSFRRNLGGETQYF. The CDR3 nucleotides are TGTGCCAGCAGCTTCCGCCGAAATCTAGGAGGGGAGACCCAGTACTTC.

This chain uses TRBV29-1 with TRBJ2-1; the match to TRBD1 covers 9 bases. Trimming removed 4 bases from V and 8 bases from J; junction bases left unmatched: 3. Per the germline V gene, CDR1 is SQVTM and CDR2 is ANQGSEA. The CDR3 length is 12 residues. The CDR3 spells CSVVDRGYEQFF. For the CDR3, the DNA is TGCAGCGTTGTGGACAGGGGCTATGAGCAGTTCTTC.

The rearrangement uses TRBV2 and TRBJ1-2; possible D gene TRBD1, 5 bases. The CDR3 consists of 13 residues. The ends were cut back, 4 bases at V and 7 bases at J, with 13 bases in the middle. CDR1 SNHLY and CDR2 FYNNEI come from the germline V gene. CDR3 bases: TGTGCCAGCAGTGGGCCCAGGGTTTCTGGCTACACCTTC. Protein sequence: CASSGPRVSGYTF. Supplemented by reference TRBV2 and TRBJ1-2, the full variable domain reads EPEVTQTPSHQVTQMGQEVILRCVPISNHLYFYWYRQILGQKVEFLVSFYNNEISEKSEIFDDQFSVERPDGSNFTLKIRSTKLEDSAMYFCASSGPRVSGYTFGSGTRLTVV.

The rearrangement links TRBV19 to TRBJ2-3; unclear D gene. This CDR3 has 13 residues. V lost 6 bases, J lost 2 bases, and 9 bases lay in between. Looked up from germline, CDR1 is LNHDA and CDR2 is SQIVND (reference sequence). Written as DNA, the CDR3 is TGTGCCAGTAGATGGGCAGCCACAGATACGCAGTATTTT. Protein product: CASRWAATDTQYF.

This chain uses TRBV5-1 with TRBJ1-2; no reliable D call. Germline V lookup: CDR1 SGHRS, CDR2 YFSETQ. The germline V and J ends were trimmed by 0 bases and 0 bases, with 9 bases remaining between them. This CDR3 spans 15 amino acids. The CDR3 sequence is CASSLAPEANYGYTF. CDR3 coding DNA: TGCGCCAGCAGCTTGGCGCCGGAAGCTAACTATGGCTACACCTTC.

The chain is built from TRBV7-2 and TRBJ1-2, with a possible D match to TRBD1 (5 bases). This CDR3 has 13 amino acids. CDR1 SGHTA and CDR2 FQGNSA come from the germline V gene. The V and J ends lost 3 bases and 7 bases respectively, with 12 bases between them. CDR3 amino acids: CASSFGHGGGYTF. The CDR3 bases are TGTGCCAGCAGCTTCGGTCACGGGGGTGGCTACACCTTC.

This chain links TRBV7-3 with TRBJ2-6, with 7 nucleotides matching TRBD2. This CDR3 has 18 amino acids. V lost 4 bases and J lost 0; bases outside the gene matches: 9. The V gene's germline CDR1 is SGHTA and CDR2 FQGTGA. CDR3 residues: CASSSGGLSLSGANVLTF. The CDR3 bases are TGTGCCAGCAGCTCGGGGGGACTCTCTCTCTCTGGGGCCAACGTCCTGACTTTC.

The J gene is TRBJ1-2, the V gene TRBV10-3; possible D gene TRBD1, 6 bases. The CDR3 loop spans 13 amino acids. V lost 2 bases, J lost 3 bases, and 7 bases lay in between. Germline lookup yields CDR1 ENHRY and CDR2 SYGVKD. The CDR3 nucleotides are TGTGCCATCAGTGAGAACAGGGACTATGGCTACACCTTC. Translation gives CAISENRDYGYTF.

The rearrangement joins TRBV5-8 to TRBJ1-1, with D uncertain. Germline V gives CDR1 SGHTS, CDR2 YDEGEE. This CDR3 spans 13 amino acids. Trimming removed 0 bases from V and 0 bases from J, with 3 bases in between. CDR3 amino acids: CASSLEMNTEAFF. The CDR3 region has the DNA TGTGCCAGCAGCTTGGAGATGAACACTGAAGCTTTCTTT.

This clone was found once. V is TRBV2 and J is TRBJ2-7; unclear D gene. The CDR3 contains 11 residues. V shed 3 bases and J shed 9 bases, with 9 bases lying between them. Germline V gene lookup returns CDR1 SNHLY and CDR2 FYNNEI. In DNA, the CDR3 is TGTGCCAGCAGTGAGGCTTTCGGGCAGTACTTC. This sequence encodes CASSEAFGQYF. The entire variable domain, with the rest obtained from reference TRBV2 and TRBJ2-7, is as follows: EPEVTQTPSHQVTQMGQEVILRCVPISNHLYFYWYRQILGQKVEFLVSFYNNEISEKSEIFDDQFSVERPDGSNFTLKIRSTKLEDSAMYFCASSEAFGQYFGPGTRLTVT.

The rearrangement links TRBV4-1 to TRBJ1-2; no definite D call. V dropped 1 base and J dropped 5 bases, with 8 bases sitting between them. This CDR3 has 13 amino acids. Germline V gene data show CDR1 as MGHRA and CDR2 as YSYEKL. CDR3: CASSQADGYGYTF. The DNA of the CDR3 is TGCGCCAGCAGCCAAGCAGACGGGTATGGCTACACCTTC.

This clone was recorded once. The rearrangement joins TRBV7-8 to TRBJ1-1; D unclear. This CDR3 comprises 13 residues. The V end was cut by 1 base, the J end by 1 base, with 4 bases between. Per germline, CDR1 SGHVS and CDR2 FQNEAQ. The CDR3 region has the DNA TGTGCCAGCAGCTTAGTACAGAACACTGAAGCTTTCTTT. It yields the protein CASSLVQNTEAFF.

This chain joins TRBV2 and TRBJ2-7, with D perhaps being TRBD1 or TRBD2 (6 bases each). Germline assignment: CDR1 SNHLY and CDR2 FYNNEI. V was cut by 3 bases and J by 7 bases, with 13 bases left in between. The CDR3 contains 13 residues. The chain's CDR3 is CASSDSGAGEQYF. The DNA of the CDR3 is TGTGCCAGCAGTGATTCGGGGGCTGGGGAGCAGTACTTC.

The chain uses TRBV19 and TRBJ1-6, with D tentatively TRBD1 (6 bases). This CDR3 contains 15 residues. V shed 7 bases and J shed 6 bases, with 16 bases lying between them. Germline CDR1 reads LNHDA; CDR2 reads SQIVND (reference sequence). CDR3 nucleotides: TGTGCCAGTACCCCAGGAGGACAGATTAATTCACCCCTCCACTTT. Translation: CASTPGGQINSPLHF.

The V gene is TRBV7-9, the J gene TRBJ1-2; a possible D gene is TRBD1 (5 bases). This CDR3 has 14 residues. Between the trimmed V and J ends, which lost 5 bases and 4 bases, there was a span of 14 bases. Per the germline V gene, CDR1 is SEHNR and CDR2 is FQNEAQ (reference sequence). CDR3 in DNA: TGTGCCAGCAGCCCCGGGACTACAGGCTATGGCTACACCTTC. Encoded protein: CASSPGTTGYGYTF.

V usage is TRBV27 and J usage is TRBJ2-6; 8 positions match TRBD1. This CDR3 has 17 amino acids. Germline-derived CDR1 and CDR2 are MNHEY and SMNVEV (reference sequence). Trimming took 7 bases from V and 0 from J; bases not matched to a gene: 8. The CDR3 region is CASIRDRRVSGANVLTF. CDR3 nucleotide sequence: TGTGCCAGCATCAGGGACAGGCGAGTCTCTGGGGCCAACGTCCTGACTTTC.

In DNA form, the CDR3 reads TGCAGCGTTGAAGGGGAAGTCGCCGAGCAGTACTTC. It is translated as CSVEGEVAEQYF. The rearrangement uses TRBV29-1 and TRBJ2-7, with no clear D. The ends were cut back, 1 base at V and 6 bases at J, with 10 bases in the middle. Per the germline V gene, CDR1 is SQVTM and CDR2 is ANQGSEA. CDR3 length: 12 residues.

V is TRBV5-1 and J is TRBJ2-7; 8 positions match TRBD2. From germline, CDR1 is SGHRS and CDR2 YFSETQ. The CDR3 covers 13 residues. Trimming at V came to 6 bases and at J to 5 bases, leaving 7 bases not matched to a gene. This chain's CDR3 is CASKNPGGDEQYF. The CDR3 nucleotides are TGCGCCAGCAAGAACCCGGGGGGGGACGAGCAGTACTTC.

The chain joins TRBV6-5 to TRBJ1-1; no definite D call. This CDR3 has 11 residues. The germline V and J ends were trimmed by 7 bases and 1 base, with 4 bases remaining between them. The germline CDR1 and CDR2 sequences are MNHEY and SVGAGI. The CDR3 is CASTRNTEAFF. CDR3 nucleotide sequence: TGTGCCAGCACGAGGAACACTGAAGCTTTCTTT.

This clone was seen once. The gene calls are TRBV7-8 and TRBJ2-5; TRBD2 might be the D (6 bases). CDR1 and CDR2 from the germline V gene are SGHVS and FQNEAQ. The CDR3 spans 14 residues. The V gene lost 5 bases and the J gene lost 2 bases, with 12 bases spanning the gap. The CDR3 bases are TGTGCCAGCAGCCCGTTGGGACTTCAAGAGACCCAGTACTTC. It codes for CASSPLGLQETQYF.

The genes are TRBV6-5 and TRBJ1-6; D unclear. The germline gives CDR1 MNHEY, CDR2 SVGAGI. The V gene lost 6 bases and the J gene lost 6 bases, with 12 bases spanning the gap. CDR3 size: 14 residues. CDR3 sequence: CASREQVFNSPLHF. The CDR3 bases are TGTGCCAGCAGGGAGCAGGTATTTAATTCACCCCTCCACTTT.

This chain connects TRBV4-1 to TRBJ1-1, with 9 bases that match TRBD1. From germline, CDR1 is MGHRA and CDR2 YSYEKL. The junction had 7 bases not matched to a gene; V was cut back by 3 bases and J by 5 bases. The CDR3 is 15 amino acids. The CDR3, as DNA: TGCGCCAGCAGCCATACCTCCGGGACAGGGACTGAAGCTTTCTTT. Amino acids: CASSHTSGTGTEAFF.

The CDR3 region is CASSVAGNTEAFF. The CDR3 region has the DNA TGTGCCAGCAGTGTGGCAGGAAACACTGAAGCTTTCTTT. The V gene is TRBV2, the J gene TRBJ1-1; no clear D. Germline-derived CDR1 and CDR2 are SNHLY and FYNNEI. Trimming left V 4 bases short and J 2 bases short, with 8 bases between. The CDR3 sequence is 13 residues long.